This T cell receptor (beta chain) emerged from a study of T cell clonality in common variable immunodeficiency. Findings and caveats of the study: In common variable immunodeficiency, TCR beta chains reportedly carried fewer deletions and N-nucleotide insertions.

From germline, CDR1 is SSHAT and CDR2 FNYEAQ (reference sequence). The CDR3 is 14 amino acids. TCRdb's table, derived via immunoSEQ multiplex PCR, lists solely in-frame clones and lacks some. This repertoire holds approximately 56,000 clones, and none appear only once. Many counts were recorded for this clone. Its antigen is unidentified. One end of the junction fails to match germline, which may point to a read error. The CDR3 end is not reached by the read, which stops 3 residues before it; the germline J gene fills it in. The source material was peripheral blood mononuclear cells. The source of this sequence is a person aged 18 to 75 in good health. J is TRBJ2-2 and V is TRBV7-7; 9 positions agree with TRBD1. CDR3 DNA (partial): TGTGCTAGCAGCGGCGACAGGGGGTACGGGGAG. This sequence encodes CASSGDRGYGE. The CDR3 in its entirety is CASSGDRGYGELFF.